The text below deals with one T cell receptor beta chain. An end of the junction does not agree with germline; a read error may underlie this. The record originates from a study of CD8+CD57+ T cells in acquired aplastic anemia. Profiles of TCR beta VDJ and CDR3 were generated from a genomic DNA template. TCRdb re-analysed the reads in MiXCR, keeping a single row per CDR3 protein. The table has 300,000 or so distinct CDR3 sequences, 45% to 65% seen once; the top ten hold approximately 8%. The CDR3 runs to 13 residues. Germline V gene sequence: CDR1 DFQATT, CDR2 SNEGSKA (reference sequence). The receptor was isolated from a human donor with severe aplastic anemia or a healthy control (not recorded which). J is TRBJ2-7 and V is TRBV20-1, with TRBD1 matching over 8 bases. The sample consisted of sorted CD4+, CD8+, or CD8+CD57+ T cells (not recorded which) from PBMCs. CDR3 nucleotide sequence: TGCAGGGCTAGGGACAGGACCTCCTACGAGCAGTACTTC. It translates to CRARDRTSYEQYF.